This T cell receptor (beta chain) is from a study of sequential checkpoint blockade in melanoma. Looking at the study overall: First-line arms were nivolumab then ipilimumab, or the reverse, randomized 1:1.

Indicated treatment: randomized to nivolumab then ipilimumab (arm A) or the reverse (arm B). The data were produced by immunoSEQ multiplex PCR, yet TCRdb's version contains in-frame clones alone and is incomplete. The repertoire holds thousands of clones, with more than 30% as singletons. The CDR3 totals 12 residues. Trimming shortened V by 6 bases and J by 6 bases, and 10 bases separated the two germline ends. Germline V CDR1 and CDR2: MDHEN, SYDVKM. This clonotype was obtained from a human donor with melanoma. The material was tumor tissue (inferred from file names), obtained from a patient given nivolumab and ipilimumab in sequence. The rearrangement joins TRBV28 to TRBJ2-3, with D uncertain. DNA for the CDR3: TGTGCCAGCAGCCGACGCCTGGATACGCAGTATTTT. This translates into CASSRRLDTQYF. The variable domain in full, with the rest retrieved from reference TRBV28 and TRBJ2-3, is DVKVTQSSRYLVKRTGEKVFLECVQDMDHENMFWYRQDPGLGLRLIYFSYDVKMKEKGDIPEGYSVSREKKERFSLILESASTNQTSMYLCASSRRLDTQYFGPGTRLTVL.